The clone carrying this T cell receptor beta chain was recorded a few times. The CDR3 is 16 residues long. Germline-derived CDR1 and CDR2 are LNHDA and SQIVND (reference sequence). Losses at the gene ends were 1 base for V and 4 bases for J; bases not matched to a gene: 6. The sample belongs to a study of blood T cell repertoires in COVID-19. At the level of the study: Collection of acute and convalescent COVID-19 samples took place in the United States, Italy and Spain.

Recruits, aged about 18 to 100 years, lived in 24 US areas. In Cohort 3, a recovered donor had either two negative PCRs, clearance, or symptom resolution. Authors' analysis steps: Amplification with reference gene primers provided the estimates of nucleated cell counts. Libraries were prepared by immunoSEQ multiplex PCR; TCRdb keeps only in-frame clonotypes and omits some of them. V, J and clone size reflect that table, while D and trimming were determined from the DNA. The sample holds 150,000 to 200,000 clones, roughly 83% seen once. The genes are TRBV19 and TRBJ1-5; 8 bases line up with TRBD1. Material for sequencing was PBMCs or T cells enriched from blood (not recorded which). The receptor comes from a woman aged 55-75 years who had recovered from COVID-19. CDR3 protein: CASSIVTGTGNQPQHF. The CDR3 coding sequence is TGTGCCAGTAGTATAGTCACCGGGACAGGTAATCAGCCCCAGCATTTT.